This T cell receptor delta chain was obtained from a study of Vδ1+ human thymocytes. Study conclusions and caveats: Highly polyclonal TRG and TRD repertoires with Gaussian CDR3 length distributions appeared in thymus.

Comments on this clone: Its specificity is unknown.

Germline V gives CDR1 TSWWSYY, CDR2 QGS. This CDR3 is 15 amino acids long. Trimming removed 4 bases from V and 7 bases from J, with 19 bases in between. RNA was extracted from the cells and then reverse transcribed. Pooled V-gene forward primers with one constant-region reverse primer generated the CDR3 amplicons by multiplex PCR. TCRdb called clones from the multiplex PCR reads again using CATT. The top ten clones hold roughly 0.37% of a sample with approximately 58,000 delta-chain clones, roughly 15% of them seen once. The source material was Vdelta1+ gamma-delta thymocytes from the thymus. Noted subset: FACS-sorted CD3+ TCRalphabeta- TCRVdelta1+ TCRVdelta2- thymocytes. This chain uses TRDV1 with TRDJ1; D possibly corresponds to TRDD3 (5 bases). This clonotype was obtained from a girl under two years old who had congenital heart surgery. The CDR3 loop reads CALGALLRGLGKLIF. Here the CDR3 DNA reads TGTGCTCTTGGGGCCCTGTTACGGGGTCTGGGTAAACTCATCTTT.